A single sample gave rise to the 24 T cell receptor beta chains below, sequenced in a study of radiotherapy plus CTLA-4 blockade in lung cancer. TCRdb's table, derived via immunoSEQ multiplex PCR, lists solely in-frame clones and lacks some. This table has 85,000 to 100,000 clones, approximately 86% appearing once. The source was peripheral blood, collected from a patient treated with radiotherapy plus ipilimumab. The receptors were sampled from a human donor with non-small cell lung cancer that progressed on radiotherapy plus ipilimumab.

The chain uses TRBV19 and TRBJ1-1; D ambiguous. Between the trimmed V and J ends, which lost 3 bases and 3 bases, there was a span of 5 bases. Germline loops: CDR1 LNHDA, CDR2 SQIVND (reference sequence). The length of the CDR3 is 12 residues. The CDR3 protein is CASSIPYTEAFF. CDR3 DNA sequence: TGTGCCAGTAGTATTCCGTACACTGAAGCTTTCTTT. Variable domain in full (rest from reference TRBV19 and TRBJ1-1): DGGITQSPKYLFRKEGQNVTLSCEQNLNHDAMYWYRQDPGQGLRLIYYSQIVNDFQKGDIAEGYSVSREKKESFPLTVTSAQKNPTAFYLCASSIPYTEAFFGQGTRLTVV.

A few counts support this clone. This sequence joins TRBV4-1 and TRBJ1-1; D not certain. With 0 bases removed from V and 4 bases from J, the gap between germline ends came to 9 bases. Germline V lookup: CDR1 MGHRA, CDR2 YSYEKL. There are 14 residues in the CDR3. The chain's CDR3 is CASSQDSGATEAFF. The CDR3 nucleotides are TGCGCCAGCAGCCAAGATTCCGGCGCCACTGAAGCTTTCTTT.

The rearrangement links TRBV10-3 to TRBJ2-7; D remains ambiguous. The germline CDR1 and CDR2 sequences are ENHRY and SYGVKD. The CDR3 totals 11 residues. V was trimmed by 4 bases and J by 3 bases, leaving 4 bases between them. The CDR3 is CAISASYEQYF. CDR3 coding DNA: TGTGCCATCAGTGCAAGCTACGAGCAGTACTTC.

This chain uses TRBV6-6 with TRBJ2-3; D is perhaps TRBD2 (6 bases). V was cut by 7 bases and J by 2 bases, with 10 bases left in between. Germline values: CDR1 MNHNY, CDR2 SVGAGI (reference sequence). This CDR3 comprises 13 residues. The CDR3 loop reads CASKAGLTDTQYF. CDR3 DNA: TGTGCCAGCAAGGCGGGGCTCACAGATACGCAGTATTTT.

J is TRBJ2-5 and V is TRBV18; TRBD1 agrees at 7 bases. Germline CDR1 and CDR2: KGHSH and LQKENI. This CDR3 has 14 residues. Trimming cost V 2 bases and J 1 base; bases outside gene matches: 1. The CDR3 loop reads CASSPGTVQETQYF. CDR3 in DNA: TGTGCCAGCTCACCAGGGACAGTCCAAGAGACCCAGTACTTC.

This clone has only one observation. The chain joins TRBV4-1 to TRBJ2-3, with 9 bases aligning to TRBD2. The V gene's germline CDR1 is MGHRA and CDR2 YSYEKL. The V gene end was trimmed by 0 bases and the J gene end by 4 bases; junction bases not matched to a gene: 8. CDR3 length: 17 residues. This CDR3 reads CASSQEQTSGISDTQYF. CDR3 nucleotide sequence: TGCGCCAGCAGCCAAGAACAGACTAGCGGAATATCAGATACGCAGTATTTT.

The V and J genes are TRBV6-5 and TRBJ1-1; the D gene is possibly TRBD1 (6 bases). The germline CDR1 and CDR2 sequences are MNHEY and SVGAGI. CDR3 length: 16 residues. The ends were cut back, 0 bases at V and 3 bases at J, with 14 bases in the middle. The CDR3 region is CASSYSRVPGDTEAFF. The CDR3 DNA is TGTGCCAGCAGTTACTCGAGGGTCCCAGGGGACACTGAAGCTTTCTTT.

The chain joins TRBV7-9 to TRBJ2-7; D unresolved. V was cut by 5 bases and J by 5 bases, with 10 bases left in between. The CDR3 extends over 12 amino acids. Germline V CDR1 and CDR2: SEHNR, FQNEAQ (reference sequence). The CDR3 is CASSVGVNEQYF. The CDR3 region has the DNA TGTGCCAGCAGCGTAGGAGTAAACGAGCAGTACTTC.

This chain connects TRBV7-9 to TRBJ2-3; 8 nucleotides agree with TRBD1. This CDR3 comprises 14 residues. Germline V gives CDR1 SEHNR, CDR2 FQNEAQ (reference sequence). Losses at the gene ends were 5 bases for V and 3 bases for J; bases not matched to a gene: 4. The CDR3 protein is CASSLTGGTDTQYF. The CDR3, as DNA: TGTGCCAGCAGCCTCACAGGGGGAACAGATACGCAGTATTTT.

This chain connects TRBV7-6 to TRBJ1-5; no clear D. The CDR3 extends over 13 amino acids. The germline V gene has CDR1 SGHVS and CDR2 FNYEAQ. Trimming pared 1 base from V and 5 bases from J, leaving 6 bases between. CDR3 bases: TGTGCCAGCAGCTTAGTTGAAGATCAGCCCCAGCATTTT. It specifies CASSLVEDQPQHF.

The chain has TRBV4-3 and TRBJ1-1; 7 bases align to TRBD1. CDR1 and CDR2 (germline): LGHNA, YSLEER. The V gene end was trimmed by 4 bases and the J gene end by 6 bases; junction bases not matched to a gene: 14. The length of the CDR3 is 16 residues. The chain's CDR3 is CASSPRRDRVWPEAFF. Here the CDR3 DNA reads TGCGCCAGCAGCCCCCGTCGAGACAGGGTTTGGCCTGAAGCTTTCTTT.

The chain employs TRBV7-8 and TRBJ2-1; D might be TRBD2 (5 bases). Trimming pared 1 base from V and 10 bases from J, leaving 8 bases between. The germline CDR1 and CDR2 sequences are SGHVS and FQNEAQ. This CDR3 is built from 12 residues. CDR3 in amino acids: CASSLVGGEQFF. DNA for the CDR3: TGTGCCAGCAGCTTAGTAGGAGGAGAGCAGTTCTTC. Variable domain in full (rest from reference TRBV7-8 and TRBJ2-1): GAGVSQSPRYKVAKRGQDVALRCDPISGHVSLFWYQQALGQGPEFLTYFQNEAQLDKSGLPSDRFFAERPEGSVSTLKIQRTQQEDSAVYLCASSLVGGEQFFGPGTRLTVL.

This chain joins TRBV5-4 and TRBJ1-2; tentative D call: TRBD1 (6 bases). From germline, CDR1 is SGHNT and CDR2 YYREEE (reference sequence). The CDR3 covers 15 residues. Trimming stripped 0 bases from V and 4 bases from J, with 13 bases between. Here the CDR3 reads CASSLAWGAGYGYTF. The CDR3 region has the DNA TGTGCCAGCAGCTTGGCTTGGGGGGCTGGCTATGGCTACACCTTC. Combining the CDR3 with reference TRBV5-4 and TRBJ1-2 gives the whole variable domain ETGVTQSPTHLIKTRGQQVTLRCSSQSGHNTVSWYQQALGQGPQFIFQYYREEENGRGNFPPRFSGLQFPNYSSELNVNALELDDSALYLCASSLAWGAGYGYTFGSGTRLTVV.

The J gene is TRBJ1-2, the V gene TRBV11-2; D ambiguous. Germline-derived CDR1 and CDR2 are SGHAT and FQNNGV. There are 14 residues in the CDR3. Trimming stripped 0 bases from V and 4 bases from J, with 9 bases between. CDR3 amino acids: CASSLDGLSYGYTF. The DNA of the CDR3 is TGTGCCAGCAGCTTAGATGGTCTATCCTATGGCTACACCTTC.

The chain carries TRBV6-1 and TRBJ2-1; 8 nucleotides line up with TRBD1. Trimming cost V 1 base and J 0 bases; bases outside gene matches: 2. Per the germline V gene, CDR1 is MNHNS and CDR2 is SASEGT. This CDR3 comprises 16 residues. The DNA of the CDR3 is TGTGCCAGCAGTGAAGTGGGGACAGGCTCCTACAATGAGCAGTTCTTC. Its protein product is CASSEVGTGSYNEQFF.

This chain links TRBV7-2 with TRBJ2-7, with TRBD1 matching 8 bases. The CDR3 loop spans 14 amino acids. The V and J ends lost 2 bases and 1 base, in that order; junction bases with no gene match: 1. CDR1 and CDR2 (germline): SGHTA, FQGNSA. CDR3 coding DNA: TGTGCCAGCAGCTTATACAGGGGGTCCTACGAGCAGTACTTC. Protein product: CASSLYRGSYEQYF. The full variable domain, completed using reference TRBV7-2 and TRBJ2-7, is GAGVSQSPSNKVTEKGKDVELRCDPISGHTALYWYRQSLGQGLEFLIYFQGNSAPDKSGLPSDRFSAERTGGSVSTLTIQRTQQEDSAVYLCASSLYRGSYEQYFGPGTRLTVT.

The chain employs TRBV7-2 and TRBJ2-3, with TRBD2 identical over 12 bases. CDR1 is SGHTA, CDR2 FQGNSA, per germline. J was trimmed by 3 bases and V by 7 bases; bases with no gene match: 2. CDR3 size: 14 residues. This CDR3 reads CASTSGGETDTQYF. The CDR3 nucleotides read TGTGCCAGCACTAGCGGGGGGGAGACAGATACGCAGTATTTT.

The V and J genes are TRBV10-3 and TRBJ2-3, with D unclear. The germline V gene encodes CDR1 ENHRY and CDR2 SYGVKD. Between the trimmed V and J ends, which lost 11 bases and 1 base, there was a span of 10 bases. This CDR3 is 12 amino acids long. CDR3 loop: CAVSQGTDTQYF. CDR3 nucleotide sequence: TGTGCCGTCTCCCAGGGCACAGATACGCAGTATTTT.

This clone was seen a single time. The chain links TRBV6-1 to TRBJ2-2; 9 nucleotides agree with TRBD2. The germline gives CDR1 MNHNS, CDR2 SASEGT. The CDR3 length is 15 residues. The ends lost 6 bases at V and 7 bases at J; junction bases unmatched: 9. CDR3 residues: CASSRIAGDGGELFF. Written as DNA, the CDR3 is TGTGCCAGCAGCAGGATAGCGGGGGACGGCGGGGAGCTGTTTTTT.

The V and J genes are TRBV6-5 and TRBJ2-7; D is unclear. Trimming removed 0 bases at V and 6 bases at J, with 6 bases between. Germline CDR1 MNHEY, CDR2 SVGAGI. The CDR3 runs 12 residues. The DNA of the CDR3 is TGTGCCAGCAGTTACTCAGTTTGCGAGCAGTACTTC. Its translation: CASSYSVCEQYF.

CDR3 sequence reads: CASSPDWGTDTQYF. DNA for the CDR3: TGCGCCAGCAGCCCAGATTGGGGCACAGATACGCAGTATTTT. This chain connects TRBV4-3 to TRBJ2-3, with D unresolved. Germline V gene data show CDR1 as LGHNA and CDR2 as YSLEER. With 4 bases removed from V and 1 base from J, the gap between germline ends came to 9 bases. The CDR3 extends over 14 amino acids.

There are a few counts of this clone. The chain has TRBV5-1 and TRBJ1-1; 7 nucleotides agree with TRBD1. CDR1 is SGHRS and CDR2 is YFSETQ in the germline V gene. With 6 bases clipped from V and 0 bases from J, the junction kept 8 bases outside the gene matches. The CDR3 is 15 amino acids. CDR3 coding DNA: TGCGCCAGCACCCCGGGGGGACAGATGAACACTGAAGCTTTCTTT. This codes for CASTPGGQMNTEAFF.

J is TRBJ2-7 and V is TRBV6-5; 8 nucleotides match TRBD1. CDR1 is MNHEY and CDR2 is SVGAGI in the germline V gene. This CDR3 has 14 amino acids. V gave up 5 bases and J gave up 6 bases; unmatched junction bases: 9. The CDR3 is CASSAQGAASEQYF. CDR3 bases: TGTGCCAGCAGTGCCCAGGGGGCTGCGAGCGAGCAGTACTTC.

The chain employs TRBV5-8 and TRBJ1-2; TRBD1 matches at 9 bases. Germline V gives CDR1 SGHTS, CDR2 YDEGEE. The V segment lost 4 bases and the J segment 6 bases; nucleotides outside the gene matches: 7. The CDR3 is 14 residues long. CDR3 DNA: TGTGCCAGCAGCGCCACCGGGACAGGGAATGGCTACACCTTC. Amino acid sequence: CASSATGTGNGYTF.